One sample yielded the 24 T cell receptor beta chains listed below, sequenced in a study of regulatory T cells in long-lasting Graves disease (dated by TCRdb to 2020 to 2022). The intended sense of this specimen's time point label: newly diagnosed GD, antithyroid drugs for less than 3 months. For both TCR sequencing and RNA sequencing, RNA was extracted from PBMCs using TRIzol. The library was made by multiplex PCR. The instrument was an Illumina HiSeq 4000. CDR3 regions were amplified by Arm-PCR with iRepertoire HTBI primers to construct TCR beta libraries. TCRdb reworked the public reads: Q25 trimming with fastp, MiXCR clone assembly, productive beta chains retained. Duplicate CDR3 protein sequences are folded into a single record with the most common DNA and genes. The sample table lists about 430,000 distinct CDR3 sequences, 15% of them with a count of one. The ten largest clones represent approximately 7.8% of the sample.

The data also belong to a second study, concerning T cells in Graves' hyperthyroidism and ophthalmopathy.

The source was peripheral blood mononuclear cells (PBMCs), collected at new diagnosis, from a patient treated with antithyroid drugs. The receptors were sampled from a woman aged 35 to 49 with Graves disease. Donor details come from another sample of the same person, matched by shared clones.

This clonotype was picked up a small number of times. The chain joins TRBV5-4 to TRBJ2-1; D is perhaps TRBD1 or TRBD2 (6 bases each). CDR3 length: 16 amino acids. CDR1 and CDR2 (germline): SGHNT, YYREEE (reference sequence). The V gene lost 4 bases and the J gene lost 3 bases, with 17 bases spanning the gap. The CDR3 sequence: CASSRGDTLYYNEQFF. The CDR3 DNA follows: TGTGCCAGCAGCCGCGGGGACACTTTATACTACAATGAGCAGTTCTTC.

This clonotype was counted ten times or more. The DNA for the CDR3 is TGCGCCAGCAGCTGGGGCGAGATCCAAGAGACCCAGTACTTC. It encodes CASSWGEIQETQYF. V and J are TRBV5-1 and TRBJ2-5, with a possible D match to TRBD1 (5 bases). Trimming removed 3 bases from V and 1 base from J, with 10 bases in between. The germline V gene has CDR1 SGHRS and CDR2 YFSETQ. The CDR3 is 14 residues long.

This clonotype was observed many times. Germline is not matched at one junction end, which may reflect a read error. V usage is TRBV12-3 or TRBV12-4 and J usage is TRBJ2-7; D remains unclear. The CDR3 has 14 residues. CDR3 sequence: CASSLGPSSYEQYF. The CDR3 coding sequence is TGTGCCAGCAGCTTAGGCCCTAGCTCCTACGAGCAGTACTTC.

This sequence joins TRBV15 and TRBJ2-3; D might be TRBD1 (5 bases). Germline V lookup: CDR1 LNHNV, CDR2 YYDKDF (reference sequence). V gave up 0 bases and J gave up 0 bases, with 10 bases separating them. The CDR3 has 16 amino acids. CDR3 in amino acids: CATSRDGQGSTDTQYF. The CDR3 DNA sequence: TGTGCCACCAGCAGAGATGGGCAGGGAAGCACAGATACGCAGTATTTT.

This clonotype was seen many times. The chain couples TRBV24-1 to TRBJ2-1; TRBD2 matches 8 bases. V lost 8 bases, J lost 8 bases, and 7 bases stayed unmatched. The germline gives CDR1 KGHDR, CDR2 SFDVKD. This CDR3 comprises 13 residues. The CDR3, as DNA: TGTGCCACCATGAGCGGGAGTGGGTATGAGCAGTTCTTC. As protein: CATMSGSGYEQFF.

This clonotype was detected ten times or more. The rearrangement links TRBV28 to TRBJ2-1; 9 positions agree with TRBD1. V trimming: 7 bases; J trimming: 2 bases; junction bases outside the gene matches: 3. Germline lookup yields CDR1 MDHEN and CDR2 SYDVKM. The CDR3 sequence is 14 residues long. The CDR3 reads CASMTGGPYNEQFF. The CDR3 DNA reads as TGTGCCAGCATGACAGGGGGACCCTACAATGAGCAGTTCTTC.

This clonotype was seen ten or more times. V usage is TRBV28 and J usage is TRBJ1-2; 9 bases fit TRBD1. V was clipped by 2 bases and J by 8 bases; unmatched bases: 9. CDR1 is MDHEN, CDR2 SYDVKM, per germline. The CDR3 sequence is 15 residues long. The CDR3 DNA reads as TGTGCCAGCAGTTTACCTGGACAGGGGATAAAGGGCTACACCTTC. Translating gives CASSLPGQGIKGYTF.

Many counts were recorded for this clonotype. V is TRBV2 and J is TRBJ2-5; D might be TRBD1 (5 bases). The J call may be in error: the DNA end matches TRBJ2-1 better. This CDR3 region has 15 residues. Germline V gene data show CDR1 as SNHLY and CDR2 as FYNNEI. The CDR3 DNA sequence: TGTGCCAGCAGTCTGGACACCCCTAGCTACAATGAGCAGTTCTTC. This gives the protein CASSLDTPSYNEQFF.

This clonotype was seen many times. The CDR3 is CAISESRTSGRSRETQYF. CDR3 bases: TGTGCCATCAGTGAGTCGAGGACTAGCGGGAGATCCCGTGAGACCCAGTACTTC. The V call is TRBV10-3, the J call TRBJ2-5; 13 positions match TRBD2. The J segment lost 5 bases and the V segment lost 0 bases, leaving 9 bases of the junction unmatched. The germline gives CDR1 ENHRY, CDR2 SYGVKD. The CDR3 is made up of 18 amino acids.

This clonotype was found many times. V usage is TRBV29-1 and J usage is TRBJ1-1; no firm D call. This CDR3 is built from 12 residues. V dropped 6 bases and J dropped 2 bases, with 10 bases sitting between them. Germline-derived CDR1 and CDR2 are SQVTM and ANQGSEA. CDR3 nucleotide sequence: TGCAGCGTCGGACGGCCCAACACTGAAGCTTTCTTT. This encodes CSVGRPNTEAFF. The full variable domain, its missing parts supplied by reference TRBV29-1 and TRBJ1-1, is SAVISQKPSRDICQRGTSLTIQCQVDSQVTMMFWYRQQPGQSLTLIATANQGSEATYESGFVIDKFPISRPNLTFSTLTVSNMSPEDSSIYLCSVGRPNTEAFFGQGTRLTVV.

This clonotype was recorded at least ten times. CDR3 sequence reads: CATTSMNSRRNQPQHF. The CDR3 DNA reads as TGTGCCACCACGAGTATGAACAGCCGACGGAATCAGCCCCAGCATTTT. V gene TRBV28 combines with J gene TRBJ1-5; unclear D gene. This CDR3 is 16 amino acids long. CDR1 is MDHEN and CDR2 is SYDVKM in the germline V gene. V was cut by 10 bases and J by 4 bases, with 23 bases left in between.

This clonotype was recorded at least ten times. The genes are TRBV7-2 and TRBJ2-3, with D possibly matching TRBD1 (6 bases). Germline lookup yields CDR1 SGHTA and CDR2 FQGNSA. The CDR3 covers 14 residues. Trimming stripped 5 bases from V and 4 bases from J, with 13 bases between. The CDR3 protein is CASSTQGISDTQYF. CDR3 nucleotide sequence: TGTGCCAGCAGCACTCAGGGGATCTCAGATACGCAGTATTTT.

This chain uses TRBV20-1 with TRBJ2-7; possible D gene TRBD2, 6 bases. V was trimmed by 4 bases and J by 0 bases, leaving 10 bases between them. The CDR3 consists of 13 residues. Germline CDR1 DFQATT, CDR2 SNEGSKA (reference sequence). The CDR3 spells CSATGDSSYEQYF. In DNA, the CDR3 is TGCAGTGCTACGGGGGATAGCTCCTACGAGCAGTACTTC.

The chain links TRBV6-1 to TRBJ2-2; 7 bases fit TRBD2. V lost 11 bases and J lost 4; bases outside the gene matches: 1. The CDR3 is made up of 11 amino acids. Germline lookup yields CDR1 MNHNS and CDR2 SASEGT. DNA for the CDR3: TGTGCCGGGAGGGGCACCGGGGAGCTGTTTTTT. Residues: CAGRGTGELFF.

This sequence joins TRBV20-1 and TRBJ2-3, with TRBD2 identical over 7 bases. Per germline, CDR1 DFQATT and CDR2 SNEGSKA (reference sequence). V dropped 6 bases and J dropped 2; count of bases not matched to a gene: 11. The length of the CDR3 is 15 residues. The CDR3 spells CSANFRLADTDTQYF. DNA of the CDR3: TGCAGTGCAAACTTCAGGCTAGCGGACACAGATACGCAGTATTTT.

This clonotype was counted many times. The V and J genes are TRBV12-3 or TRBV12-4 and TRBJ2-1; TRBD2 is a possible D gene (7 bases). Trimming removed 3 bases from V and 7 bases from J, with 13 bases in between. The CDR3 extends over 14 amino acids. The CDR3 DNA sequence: TGTGCCAGCAGTTTCGCCAGGGGAGGGAATGAGCAGTTCTTC. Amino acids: CASSFARGGNEQFF.

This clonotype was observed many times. CDR3 sequence: CSARDPGTSGRYQYF. The DNA for the CDR3 is TGCAGTGCTAGAGATCCCGGGACTAGCGGGAGATACCAGTACTTC. The chain joins TRBV20-1 to TRBJ2-7; TRBD2 matches 14 bases. Germline CDR1 DFQATT, CDR2 SNEGSKA (reference sequence). The V segment lost 0 bases and the J segment 10 bases; nucleotides outside the gene matches: 8. The CDR3 totals 15 residues.

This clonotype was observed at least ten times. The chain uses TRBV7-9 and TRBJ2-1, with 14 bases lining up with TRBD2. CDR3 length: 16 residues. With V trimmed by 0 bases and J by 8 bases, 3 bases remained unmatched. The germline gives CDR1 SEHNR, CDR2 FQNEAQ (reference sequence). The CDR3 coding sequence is TGTGCCAGCAGCTTAGCCGGGACTAGCGGGAGCGATGAGCAGTTCTTC. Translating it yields CASSLAGTSGSDEQFF.

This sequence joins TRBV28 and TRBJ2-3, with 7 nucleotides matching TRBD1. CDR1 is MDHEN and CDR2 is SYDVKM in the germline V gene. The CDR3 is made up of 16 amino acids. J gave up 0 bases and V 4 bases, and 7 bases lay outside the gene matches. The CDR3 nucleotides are TGTGCCAGCAGTTACGGACAGGCAGCTAGCACAGATACGCAGTATTTT. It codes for CASSYGQAASTDTQYF.

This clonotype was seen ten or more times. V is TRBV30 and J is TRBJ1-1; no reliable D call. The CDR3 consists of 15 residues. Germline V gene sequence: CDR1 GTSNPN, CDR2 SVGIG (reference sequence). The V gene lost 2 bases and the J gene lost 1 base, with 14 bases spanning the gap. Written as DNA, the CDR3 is TGTGCCTGGAGTTTGGTAGGGTCGGCGAACACTGAAGCTTTCTTT. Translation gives CAWSLVGSANTEAFF.

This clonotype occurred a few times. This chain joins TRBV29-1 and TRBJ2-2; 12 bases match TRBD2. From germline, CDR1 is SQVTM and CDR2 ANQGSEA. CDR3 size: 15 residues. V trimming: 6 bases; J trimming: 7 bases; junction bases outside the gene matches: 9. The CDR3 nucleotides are TGCAGCGTCCTGCGGACTAGCGGGATGGTCGGGGAGCTGTTTTTT. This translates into CSVLRTSGMVGELFF.

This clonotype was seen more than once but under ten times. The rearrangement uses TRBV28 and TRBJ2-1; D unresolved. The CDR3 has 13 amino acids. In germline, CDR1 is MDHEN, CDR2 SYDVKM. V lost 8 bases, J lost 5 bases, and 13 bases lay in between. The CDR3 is CASLLHGNNEQFF. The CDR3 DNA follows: TGTGCCAGCCTCCTTCATGGTAACAATGAGCAGTTCTTC.

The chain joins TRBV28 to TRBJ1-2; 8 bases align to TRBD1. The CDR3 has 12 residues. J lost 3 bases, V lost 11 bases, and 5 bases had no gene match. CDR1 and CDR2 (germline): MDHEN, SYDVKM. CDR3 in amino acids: CASQTGDYGYTF. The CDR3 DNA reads TGTGCCTCTCAGACAGGGGACTATGGCTACACCTTC.

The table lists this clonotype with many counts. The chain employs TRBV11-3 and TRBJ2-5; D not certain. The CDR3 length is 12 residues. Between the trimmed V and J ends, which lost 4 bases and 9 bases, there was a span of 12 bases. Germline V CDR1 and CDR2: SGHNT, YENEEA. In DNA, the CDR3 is TGTGCCAGCAGCTCGACGGAGCAATCCCAGTACTTC. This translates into CASSSTEQSQYF. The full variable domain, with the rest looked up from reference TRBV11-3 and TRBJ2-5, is EAGVVQSPRYKIIEKKQPVAFWCNPISGHNTLYWYLQNLGQGPELLIRYENEEAVDDSQLPKDRFSAERLKGVDSTLKIQPAELGDSAVYLCASSSTEQSQYFGPGTRLLVL.